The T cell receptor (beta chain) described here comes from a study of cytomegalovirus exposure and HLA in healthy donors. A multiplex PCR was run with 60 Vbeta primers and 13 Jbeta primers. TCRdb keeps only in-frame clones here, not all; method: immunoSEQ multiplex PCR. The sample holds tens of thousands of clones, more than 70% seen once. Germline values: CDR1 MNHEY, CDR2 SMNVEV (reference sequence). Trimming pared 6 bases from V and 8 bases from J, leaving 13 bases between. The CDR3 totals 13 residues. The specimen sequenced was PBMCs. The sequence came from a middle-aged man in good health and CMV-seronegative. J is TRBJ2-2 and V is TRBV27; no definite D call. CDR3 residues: CASSSGPGGELFF. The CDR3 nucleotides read TGTGCCAGCAGCTCTGGCCCCGGGGGGGAGCTGTTTTTT.